Presented here are 3 T cell receptor beta chains from one specimen sequenced in a study of T cell responses to AZD1222 COVID-19 vaccine. Using immunoSEQ multiplex PCR, the repertoire was profiled, and TCRdb retains in-frame clones only, with some absent. The sample carries roughly 87,000 clones, around 89% recorded once. The starting material was peripheral blood, obtained 28 days after the second AZD1222 dose. These receptors all come from an adult who received the AZD1222 COVID-19 vaccine.

This rearrangement joins TRBV3-1 (or the pseudogene TRBV3-2) to TRBJ1-1; D uncertain. This CDR3 region has 15 residues. Looked up from germline, CDR1 is LGHDT and CDR2 is YNNKEL (reference sequence). Trimming shortened V by 4 bases and J by 1 base, and 13 bases separated the two germline ends. The CDR3 DNA is TGTGCCAGCAGCCTCTCTGACACCTGGAACACTGAAGCTTTCTTT. Translated, it gives CASSLSDTWNTEAFF.

The V gene is TRBV2, the J gene TRBJ2-3; 12 nucleotides agree with TRBD2. CDR1 is SNHLY and CDR2 is FYNNEI in the germline V gene. This CDR3 is 17 amino acids long. The V gene end was trimmed by 2 bases and the J gene end by 0 bases; junction bases not matched to a gene: 3. This CDR3 reads CASSERTSGDSTDTQYF. The DNA of the CDR3 is TGTGCCAGCAGTGAACGGACTAGCGGGGACAGCACAGATACGCAGTATTTT.

The J gene is TRBJ2-5, the V gene TRBV13; the match to TRBD2 covers 14 bases. The length of the CDR3 is 16 residues. Trimming removed 4 bases from V and 5 bases from J; junction bases left unmatched: 6. Germline CDR1 and CDR2: PRHDT and FYEKMQ (reference sequence). CDR3 sequence (DNA): TGTGCCAGCAGCTACGAGACTAGCGGGGGGGATGAGACCCAGTACTTC. Protein: CASSYETSGGDETQYF. Supplemented by reference TRBV13 and TRBJ2-5, the full variable domain reads AAGVIQSPRHLIKEKRETATLKCYPIPRHDTVYWYQQGPGQDPQFLISFYEKMQSDKGSIPDRFSAQQFSDYHSELNMSSLELGDSALYFCASSYETSGGDETQYFGPGTRLLVL.